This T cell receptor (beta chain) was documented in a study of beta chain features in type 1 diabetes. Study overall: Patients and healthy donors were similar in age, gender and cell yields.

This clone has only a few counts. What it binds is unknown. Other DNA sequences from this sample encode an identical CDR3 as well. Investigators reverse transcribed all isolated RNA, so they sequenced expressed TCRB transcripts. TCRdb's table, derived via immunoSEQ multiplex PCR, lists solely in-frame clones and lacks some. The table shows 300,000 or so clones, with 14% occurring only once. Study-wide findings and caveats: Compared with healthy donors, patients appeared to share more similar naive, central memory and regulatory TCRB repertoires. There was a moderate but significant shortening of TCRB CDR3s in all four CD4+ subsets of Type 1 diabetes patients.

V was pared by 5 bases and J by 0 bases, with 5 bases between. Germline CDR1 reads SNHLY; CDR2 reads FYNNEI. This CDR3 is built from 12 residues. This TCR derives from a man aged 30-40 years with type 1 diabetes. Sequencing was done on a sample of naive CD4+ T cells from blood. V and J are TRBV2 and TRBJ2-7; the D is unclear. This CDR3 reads CASSFSSYEQYF. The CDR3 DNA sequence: TGTGCCAGCAGTTTCAGCTCCTACGAGCAGTACTTC.